The T cell receptor (beta chain) under discussion was sequenced for a study of graft-versus-host responses after intestinal transplantation. Study-wide background: Isolated intestinal, liver-intestinal, or multivisceral transplants had been given to the recipients. Overall study findings and caveats: Declines in HvG clones occurring early post-transplant were associated with peak circulating GvH clone levels.

Sequencing used immunoSEQ multiplex PCR; TCRdb keeps in-frame clones, though not all of them. The sample lists 20,000 to 30,000 clones, roughly 88% occurring once. This clone has just one count. As yet, its antigen is unknown. Germline-derived CDR1 and CDR2 are SGHRS and YFSETQ. Trimming shortened V by 8 bases and J by 0 bases, and 16 bases separated the two germline ends. This CDR3 spans 15 amino acids. The chain has TRBV5-1 and TRBJ2-3; the D call may be TRBD1 or TRBD2 (5 bases each). This TCR was recovered from a human patient who received an intestinal transplant, so some T cells may come from the graft donor. The sample here was PBMCs, taken around 14 months after intestinal transplant. CDR3 protein: CASQRGGTSTDTQYF. The CDR3 nucleotides are TGCGCCAGTCAGAGGGGCGGTACTAGCACAGATACGCAGTATTTT.